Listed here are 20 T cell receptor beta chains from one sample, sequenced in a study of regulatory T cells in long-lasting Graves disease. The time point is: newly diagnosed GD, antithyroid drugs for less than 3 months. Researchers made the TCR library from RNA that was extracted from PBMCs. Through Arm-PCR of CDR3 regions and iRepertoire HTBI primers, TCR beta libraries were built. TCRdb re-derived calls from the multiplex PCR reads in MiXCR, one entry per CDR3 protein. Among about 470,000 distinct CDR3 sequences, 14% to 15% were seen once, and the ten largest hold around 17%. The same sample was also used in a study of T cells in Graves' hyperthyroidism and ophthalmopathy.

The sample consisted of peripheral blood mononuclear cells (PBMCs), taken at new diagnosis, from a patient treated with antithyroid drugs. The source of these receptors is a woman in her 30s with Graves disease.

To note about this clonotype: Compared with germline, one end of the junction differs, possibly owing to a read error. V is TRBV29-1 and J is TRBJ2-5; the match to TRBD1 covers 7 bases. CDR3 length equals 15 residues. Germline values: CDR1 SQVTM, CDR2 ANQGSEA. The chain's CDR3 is CSVGLYTGAQEAQYF. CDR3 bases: TGCAGCGTTGGCCTTTACACAGGGGCTCAAGAGGCCCAGTACTTC.

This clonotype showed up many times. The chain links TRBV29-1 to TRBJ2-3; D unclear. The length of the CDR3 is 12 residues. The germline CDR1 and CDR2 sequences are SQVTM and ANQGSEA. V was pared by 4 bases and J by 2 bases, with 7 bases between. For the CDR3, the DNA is TGCAGCGTTGCTGTGCTCACAGATACGCAGTATTTT. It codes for CSVAVLTDTQYF.

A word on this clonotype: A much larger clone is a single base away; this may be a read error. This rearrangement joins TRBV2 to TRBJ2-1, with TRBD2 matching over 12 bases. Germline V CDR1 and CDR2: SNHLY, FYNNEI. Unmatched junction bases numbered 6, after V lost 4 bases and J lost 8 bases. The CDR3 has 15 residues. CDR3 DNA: TGTGCCAGCAGTGGAAGGACTAGCGGGATCGATGAGCAGTTCTTC. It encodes CASSGRTSGIDEQFF.

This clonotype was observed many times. As DNA, the CDR3 is TGTGCCACCTCGGCTAGCGGGGGCTCAGATACGCAGTATTTT. Translation gives CATSASGGSDTQYF. V and J are TRBV6-1 and TRBJ2-3; 10 bases match TRBD2. CDR1 and CDR2 from the germline V gene are MNHNS and SASEGT. The ends lost 10 bases at V and 4 bases at J; junction bases unmatched: 8. The CDR3 totals 14 residues.

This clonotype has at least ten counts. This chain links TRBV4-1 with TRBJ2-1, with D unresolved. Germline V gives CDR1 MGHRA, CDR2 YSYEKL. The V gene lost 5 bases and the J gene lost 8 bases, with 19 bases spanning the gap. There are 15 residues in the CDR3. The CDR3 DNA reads TGCGCCAGCAGCGTTTCGGCTAGGGTAGGCGATGAGCAGTTCTTC. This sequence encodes CASSVSARVGDEQFF.

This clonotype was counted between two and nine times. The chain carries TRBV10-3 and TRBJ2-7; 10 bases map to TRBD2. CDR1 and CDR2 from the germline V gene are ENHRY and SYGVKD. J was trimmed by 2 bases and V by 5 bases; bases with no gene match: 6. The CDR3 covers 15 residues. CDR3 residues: CAISNLAGVTYEQYF. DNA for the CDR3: TGTGCCATCAGTAACCTAGCGGGAGTAACCTACGAGCAGTACTTC.

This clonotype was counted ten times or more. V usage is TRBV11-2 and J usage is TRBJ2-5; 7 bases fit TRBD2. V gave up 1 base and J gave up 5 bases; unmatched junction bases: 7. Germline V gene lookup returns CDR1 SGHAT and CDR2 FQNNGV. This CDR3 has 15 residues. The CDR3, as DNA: TGTGCCAGCAGCTTAGCTAGCGCGGGGGTGGAGACCCAGTACTTC. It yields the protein CASSLASAGVETQYF.

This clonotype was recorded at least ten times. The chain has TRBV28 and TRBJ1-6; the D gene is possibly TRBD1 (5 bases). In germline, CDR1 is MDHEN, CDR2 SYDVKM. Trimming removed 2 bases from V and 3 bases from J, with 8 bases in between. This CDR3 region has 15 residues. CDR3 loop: CASSLGGDYNSPLHF. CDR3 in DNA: TGTGCCAGCAGTTTAGGGGGTGACTATAATTCACCCCTCCACTTT.

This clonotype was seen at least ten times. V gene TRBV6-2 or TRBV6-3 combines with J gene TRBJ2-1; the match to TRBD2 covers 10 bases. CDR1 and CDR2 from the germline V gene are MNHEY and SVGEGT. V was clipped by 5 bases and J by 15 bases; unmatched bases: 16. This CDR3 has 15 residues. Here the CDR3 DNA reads TGTGCCAGCAGTCTCGCCGGGACTAGCGAGAAAGGTGCGTTCTTC. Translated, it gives CASSLAGTSEKGAFF.

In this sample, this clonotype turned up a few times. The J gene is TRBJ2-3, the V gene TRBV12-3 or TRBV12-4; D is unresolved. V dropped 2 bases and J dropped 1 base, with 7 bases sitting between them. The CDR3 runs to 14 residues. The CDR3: CASSLRVGTDTQYF. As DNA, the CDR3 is TGTGCCAGCAGTTTACGGGTGGGCACAGATACGCAGTATTTT.

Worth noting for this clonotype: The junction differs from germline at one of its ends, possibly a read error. The CDR3 DNA reads as TGTACCAGTCATACAGGGGGTAGCGAAGCTTTCTTT. Amino acid sequence: CTSHTGGSEAFF. The chain is built from TRBV27 and TRBJ1-1; TRBD1 matches at 8 bases. From germline, CDR1 is MNHEY and CDR2 SMNVEV (reference sequence). The CDR3 is 12 amino acids.

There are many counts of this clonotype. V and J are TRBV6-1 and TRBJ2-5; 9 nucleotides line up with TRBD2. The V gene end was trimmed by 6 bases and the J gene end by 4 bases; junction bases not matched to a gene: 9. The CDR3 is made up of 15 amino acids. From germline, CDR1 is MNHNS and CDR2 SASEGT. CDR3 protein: CASSHGGRGRETQYF. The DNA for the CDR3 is TGTGCCAGCAGCCACGGCGGGAGGGGCAGAGAGACCCAGTACTTC.

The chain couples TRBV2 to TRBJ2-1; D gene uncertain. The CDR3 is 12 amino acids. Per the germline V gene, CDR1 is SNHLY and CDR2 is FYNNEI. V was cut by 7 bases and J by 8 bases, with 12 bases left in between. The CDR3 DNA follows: TGTGCCAGCATCACCTTAGGCGATGAGCAGTTCTTC. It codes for CASITLGDEQFF. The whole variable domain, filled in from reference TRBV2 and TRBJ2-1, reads EPEVTQTPSHQVTQMGQEVILRCVPISNHLYFYWYRQILGQKVEFLVSFYNNEISEKSEIFDDQFSVERPDGSNFTLKIRSTKLEDSAMYFCASITLGDEQFFGPGTRLTVL.

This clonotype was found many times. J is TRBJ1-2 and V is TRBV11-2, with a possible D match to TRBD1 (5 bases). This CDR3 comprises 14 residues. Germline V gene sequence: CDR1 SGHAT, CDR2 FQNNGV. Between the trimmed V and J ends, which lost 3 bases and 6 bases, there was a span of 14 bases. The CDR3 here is CASSLQGTLDGYTF. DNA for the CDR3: TGTGCCAGCAGCTTGCAGGGTACTTTGGATGGCTACACCTTC. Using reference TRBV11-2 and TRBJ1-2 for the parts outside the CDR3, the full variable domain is EAGVAQSPRYKIIEKRQSVAFWCNPISGHATLYWYQQILGQGPKLLIQFQNNGVVDDSQLPKDRFSAERLKGVDSTLKIQPAKLEDSAVYLCASSLQGTLDGYTFGSGTRLTVV.

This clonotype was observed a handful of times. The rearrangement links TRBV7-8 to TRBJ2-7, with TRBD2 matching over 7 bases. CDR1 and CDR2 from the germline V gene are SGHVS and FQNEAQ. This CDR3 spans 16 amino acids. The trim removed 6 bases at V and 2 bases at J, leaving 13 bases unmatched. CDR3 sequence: CASRPGGASGPYEQYF. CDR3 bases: TGTGCCAGCAGGCCCGGCGGGGCTAGCGGTCCCTACGAGCAGTACTTC.

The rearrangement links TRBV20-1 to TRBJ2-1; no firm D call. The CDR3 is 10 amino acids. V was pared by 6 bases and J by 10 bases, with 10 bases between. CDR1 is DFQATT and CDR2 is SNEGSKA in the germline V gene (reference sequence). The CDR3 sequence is CSAETKEQFF. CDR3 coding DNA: TGCAGTGCGGAAACTAAAGAGCAGTTCTTC.

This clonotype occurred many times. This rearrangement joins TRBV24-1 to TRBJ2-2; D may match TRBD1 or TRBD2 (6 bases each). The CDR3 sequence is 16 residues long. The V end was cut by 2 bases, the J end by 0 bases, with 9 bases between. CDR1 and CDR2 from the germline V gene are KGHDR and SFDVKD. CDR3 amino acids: CATSDYGGANTGELFF. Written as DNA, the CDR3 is TGTGCCACCAGTGATTACGGGGGCGCGAACACCGGGGAGCTGTTTTTT.

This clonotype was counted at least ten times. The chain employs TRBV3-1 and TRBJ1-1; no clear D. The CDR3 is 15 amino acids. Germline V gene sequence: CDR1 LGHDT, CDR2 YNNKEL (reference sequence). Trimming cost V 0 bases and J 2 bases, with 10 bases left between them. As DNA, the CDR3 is TGTGCCAGCAGCCAAGATAGTGGCGGAAACACTGAAGCTTTCTTT. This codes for CASSQDSGGNTEAFF.

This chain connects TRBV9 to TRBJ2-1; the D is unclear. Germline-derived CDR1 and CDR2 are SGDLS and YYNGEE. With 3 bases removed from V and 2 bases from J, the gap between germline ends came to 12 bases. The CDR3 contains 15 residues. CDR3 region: CASSAPGPTYNEQFF. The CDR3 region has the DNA TGTGCCAGCAGCGCGCCCGGGCCAACCTACAATGAGCAGTTCTTC.

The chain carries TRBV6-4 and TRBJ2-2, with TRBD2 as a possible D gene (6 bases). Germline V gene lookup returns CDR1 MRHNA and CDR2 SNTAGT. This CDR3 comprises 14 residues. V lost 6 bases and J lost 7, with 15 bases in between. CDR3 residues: CASRPGGAGGELFF. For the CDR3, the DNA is TGTGCCAGCAGACCAGGAGGGGCCGGCGGGGAGCTGTTTTTT.